A selection of T cell receptor beta chains follows, all from one sample in a study of vaccination and CD4 T cells after COVID-19. Their target antigens are unknown. TCRdb used MiXCR to reprocess the PCR reads, holding one entry per CDR3 protein. The sample has around 13,000 distinct CDR3 sequences; roughly 50% are singletons. The sample taken for sequencing was CD4+ T cells from blood, cultured in vitro. Receptor source: a human donor who had recovered from COVID-19. Both conserved end residues are part of each CDR3. Fields, in order: J gene, V gene, D gene, clone size, CDR3 DNA, CDR3 protein. The D gene is left open where the match is weak. Only some rows state a clone size, as once, few, many or a class for expanded clones.

TRBJ2-6 TRBV7-8 - few TGTGCCAGCAGCTTAGCTCCTGGGCGAACTGGGGCCAACGTCCTGACTTTC CASSLAPGRTGANVLTF
TRBJ2-5 TRBV29-1 TRBD2 few TGCAGCGTTGAGCCAGCGGGAGGGCCGGGGGAGACCCAGTACTTC CSVEPAGGPGETQYF
TRBJ2-3 TRBV27 - - TGTGCCAGCAGTTTAGTGGGGGTCACAGATACGCAGTATTTT CASSLVGVTDTQYF
TRBJ2-1 TRBV2 TRBD2 - TGTGCCAGCAGTAGGGCGGGAGTACCCTACAATGAGCAGTTCTTC CASSRAGVPYNEQFF
TRBJ2-1 TRBV5-1 TRBD2 - TGCGCCAGCAGCTCCTCAGCGGGGGACTACAATGAGCAGTTCTTC CASSSSAGDYNEQFF
TRBJ2-3 TRBV2 TRBD2 - TGTGCCAGCAGACGCGGGGGGAACACAGATACGCAGTATTTT CASRRGGNTDTQYF
TRBJ2-6 TRBV2 - - TGTGCCAGCAGTTTCGGACCCCCTGGGGCCAACGTCCTGACTTTC CASSFGPPGANVLTF
TRBJ1-2 TRBV15 TRBD1 - TGTGCCACCAGCAGAGATGGACAGGGGGCGTACTATGGCTACACCTTC CATSRDGQGAYYGYTF
TRBJ1-2 TRBV27 TRBD1 few TGTGCCAGCAGTTTATATTCCGGGACAGGGGGATTCTATGGCTACACCTTC CASSLYSGTGGFYGYTF
TRBJ1-2 TRBV5-6 TRBD1 - TGTGCCAGCAGCTGGGGGACAGTTTCTGGCTACACCTTC CASSWGTVSGYTF
TRBJ2-2 TRBV20-1 TRBD2 few TGCAGTGCTAGAGACCTAGCGGGGGGACGGGAGCTGTTTTTT CSARDLAGGRELFF
TRBJ1-2 TRBV7-2 - medium-sized TGTGCCAGCAGCCTCAACAGCCCACGTCGCTACACCTTC CASSLNSPRRYTF
TRBJ2-7 TRBV28 TRBD2 once TGTGCCAGCAGTTCCGGGGCTAGCGGCAAATACGAGCAGTACTTC CASSSGASGKYEQYF
TRBJ1-3 TRBV20-1 - - TGCAGTGCCAACCAAAGATTACTCTCGGGAAACACCATATATTTT CSANQRLLSGNTIYF
TRBJ2-5 TRBV6-5 - - TGTGCCAGCAGTTACTATTACTATGGACCTACCAACCAAGAGACCCAGTACTTC CASSYYYYGPTNQETQYF
TRBJ1-2 TRBV6-5 - - TGTGCCAGCAGTTACCGAGACAGGAACTATGGCTACACCTTC CASSYRDRNYGYTF
TRBJ2-3 TRBV20-1 TRBD2 - TGCAGTGCTAAGGGTTGGGGGACTAGCGGTAGCACAGATACGCAGTATTTT CSAKGWGTSGSTDTQYF
TRBJ2-7 TRBV20-1 - few TGCAGTGCTAGTACTAGAGACGAGCAGTACTTC CSASTRDEQYF
TRBJ2-7 TRBV7-9 TRBD1 few TGTGCCAGCAGCTCTGGGACAGGGGCCGATTCCCGTTACGAGCAGTACTTC CASSSGTGADSRYEQYF
TRBJ2-7 TRBV11-1 TRBD2 few TGTGCCAGCAGCTTGGGACTAGCGGGACCTTCCTACGAGCAGTACTTC CASSLGLAGPSYEQYF
TRBJ2-7 TRBV7-9 - - TGTGCCAGCAGCGCCTACCTTCCCTCGTGGAACGAGCAGTACTTC CASSAYLPSWNEQYF
TRBJ1-6 TRBV28 - few TGTGCCAACGGAGACGGAGAGAGCTCCTATAATTCACCCCTCCACTTT CANGDGESSYNSPLHF
TRBJ2-7 TRBV6-5 - few TGTGCCAGCAGTTACTCGTTTCAGGGTATGACCTACGAGCAGTACTTC CASSYSFQGMTYEQYF
TRBJ1-5 TRBV30 - - TGTGCCTGGAGTGTAGAGACGGGATTATGGAATCAGCCCCAGCATTTT CAWSVETGLWNQPQHF
TRBJ1-4 TRBV28 TRBD1 - TGTGCCAGCAGCCCAGGGACAGGAGGGAATGAAAAACTGTTTTTT CASSPGTGGNEKLFF
TRBJ2-5 TRBV11-2 - - TGTGCCAGCAGCTTCAGGTGGGAGTCACAAGAGACCCAGTACTTC CASSFRWESQETQYF
TRBJ2-3 TRBV12-3/TRBV12-4 - few TGTGCCAGCAGTTTAGGGTGGGGGCACCTCAGCGGGGAATCTAGCACAGATACGCAGTATTTT CASSLGWGHLSGESSTDTQYF
TRBJ2-7 TRBV28 - - TGTGCCAGCAGCCCTCCGACCTACGAGCAGTACTTC CASSPPTYEQYF
TRBJ1-1 TRBV6-5 - - TGTGCCAGCAGTTACCGGGGGGGCCTCCGAGGCACTGAAGCTTTCTTT CASSYRGGLRGTEAFF
TRBJ2-7 TRBV28 - - TGTGCCAGCAGCATAGGACAAAGCTCCTACGAGCAGTACTTC CASSIGQSSYEQYF
TRBJ1-4 TRBV12-3/TRBV12-4 - - TGTGCCAGCAGTCTTAGACAGGAACTGTTTTTT CASSLRQELFF
TRBJ2-7 TRBV20-1 - - TGCAGTGCCAGGGGAGACTCCTACGAGCAGTACTTC CSARGDSYEQYF
TRBJ2-7 TRBV29-1 - once TGCAGCGTTGAAGAGGTCCGGGAGCCCGACGAGCAGTACTTC CSVEEVREPDEQYF
TRBJ2-5 TRBV23-1 TRBD1 - TGCGCCAGCAGTCAATCCGGACAGGACCAAGAGACCCAGTACTTC CASSQSGQDQETQYF
TRBJ1-2 TRBV4-3 TRBD1 few TGCGCCAGCAGCCAGCCCCCCCCGGGACAGGGAAACTATGGCTACACCTTC CASSQPPPGQGNYGYTF
TRBJ1-1 TRBV2 TRBD1 few TGTGCCAGCAGTGAAGGGACAGGGAGGAACACTGAAGCTTTCTTT CASSEGTGRNTEAFF
TRBJ2-7 TRBV10-2 - - TGCGCCACCCATGAAGGGGTAAACTACGAGCAGTACTTC CATHEGVNYEQYF
TRBJ2-2 TRBV7-2 - - TGTGCCAGCAGCCAAAGACGGAGGAACACCGGGGAGCTGTTTTTT CASSQRRRNTGELFF
TRBJ2-7 TRBV19 - - TGTGCCAGTAGTATAGGGACAGTTAAAGACGAGCAGTACTTC CASSIGTVKDEQYF
TRBJ2-7 TRBV20-1 - - TGCAGTGCTTCCGGGACTGCCTCCTACGAGCAGTACTTC CSASGTASYEQYF
TRBJ2-4 TRBV28 - - TGTGCCAGCAGCCGTCGACCGGGGGTAAACATTCAGTACTTC CASSRRPGVNIQYF
TRBJ1-1 TRBV2 TRBD1 - TGTGCCAGCAGTGGGGGACAGGCGTACACTGAAGCTTTCTTT CASSGGQAYTEAFF
TRBJ2-2 TRBV5-1 - - TGCGCCAGCAGCCCCGACCTGAACACCGGGGAGCTGTTTTTT CASSPDLNTGELFF
TRBJ2-7 TRBV28 - - TGTGCCAGCAGCTCGCCTATAGGGGGATCCTACGAGCAGTACTTC CASSSPIGGSYEQYF
TRBJ2-3 TRBV2 TRBD2 - TGTGCCGGAGGACTAGCGGGAAGCACAGATACGCAGTATTTT CAGGLAGSTDTQYF
TRBJ1-2 TRBV2 - - TGTGCCAGCATCGACGGGGCAGGGACGCACTATGGCTACACCTTC CASIDGAGTHYGYTF
TRBJ1-6 TRBV5-4 - few TGTGCCAGCAGGGGTTGGGATTCACCCCTCCACTTT CASRGWDSPLHF
TRBJ1-6 TRBV6-1 - few TGTGCCAGCAGCCAAGGGGGTTCACCCCTCCACTTT CASSQGGSPLHF
TRBJ2-7 TRBV24-1 - few TGTGCCACCAGCCCTACAGGGTCAGGCCTCTACGAGCAGTACTTC CATSPTGSGLYEQYF
TRBJ1-6 TRBV10-2 - few TGCGCCAGCAGTGAGTCCTGGGGACACTCCTATAATTCACCCCTCCACTTT CASSESWGHSYNSPLHF
TRBJ2-2 TRBV24-1 - - TGTGCCACTGGCGGCACCGGGGAGCTGTTTTTT CATGGTGELFF
TRBJ1-1 TRBV29-1 - - TGCAGCGTTGAAGAGGGGGCGGGTACTGAAGCTTTCTTT CSVEEGAGTEAFF
TRBJ1-2 TRBV4-1 TRBD1 once TGCGCCAGCAGCCAAGATCTAGACAGGGCGTATGGCTACACCTTC CASSQDLDRAYGYTF
TRBJ2-3 TRBV20-1 TRBD1 - TGCAGTGCTGCTCGGGGACAGGCTAACACAGATACGCAGTATTTT CSAARGQANTDTQYF
TRBJ1-1 TRBV7-9 - few TGTGCCAGCAGCTTATACTCTCCAGGGGCGGCTGAAGCTTTCTTT CASSLYSPGAAEAFF
TRBJ2-2 TRBV5-1 - - TGCGCCAGCAGCTCAAGGACAGACACCGGGGAGCTGTTTTTT CASSSRTDTGELFF
TRBJ1-1 TRBV27 - - TGTGCCAGCAGTAGGCTGGCAGGGGTGTTGTACACTGAAGCTTTCTTT CASSRLAGVLYTEAFF
TRBJ2-1 TRBV27 - - TGTGCCAGCAGTCTAAACTCGGACAGGGAGGGCGAGCAGTTCTTC CASSLNSDREGEQFF